Listed below are T cell receptor beta chains from one sample, sequenced in a study of early T cells in non-severe SARS-CoV-2 infection. TCRdb independently ran MiXCR on the 5' RACE reads; one entry per CDR3 protein. The profile shows about 28,000 distinct CDR3 sequences, over 4% of them singletons. Sequencing was done on a sample of whole blood. The receptors stem from an adult who was a healthcare worker with PCR-confirmed SARS-CoV-2 infection or an uninfected control (not recorded which). Both conserved end residues are trimmed from each CDR3.

v_gene: TRBV19
CDR3aa: ASTIVGGGYT

v_gene: TRBV19
CDR3aa: ASSIGGQWSSYNEQF

v_gene: TRBV6-5
CDR3aa: ASTRAGRGYEQY

v_gene: TRBV20-1
CDR3aa: SARGQGKIYGYT

v_gene: TRBV29-1
CDR3aa: SVETGNTIY

v_gene: TRBV4-2
CDR3aa: ASSQGVLEPQH

v_gene: TRBV13
CDR3aa: ASSLGGGRFSYEQY

v_gene: TRBV27
CDR3aa: ASSLSGQPYEQY

v_gene: TRBV11-2
CDR3aa: ASSLDGRTGELF

v_gene: TRBV2
CDR3aa: ASNRDRAYEQY

v_gene: TRBV29-1
CDR3aa: SVEDPGGRATQY

v_gene: TRBV5-1
CDR3aa: ASSLSYEDEQF

v_gene: TRBV6-6
CDR3aa: ASRQGAALH

v_gene: TRBV7-9
CDR3aa: ASSSGTEAF

v_gene: TRBV7-9
CDR3aa: ASSSPADRADTEAF

v_gene: TRBV20-1
CDR3aa: SARDLTGNNYGYT

v_gene: TRBV18
CDR3aa: ASSPQRGPNEKLF

v_gene: TRBV11-3
CDR3aa: ASSSPSTGGNEQF

v_gene: TRBV6-5
CDR3aa: ASMVGKGQTSRLRPGNTIY

v_gene: TRBV20-1
CDR3aa: SVQTSLLDTEAF

v_gene: TRBV3-1
CDR3aa: ASSQNPASVYEQF

v_gene: TRBV11-3
CDR3aa: ASSLEAGIWTQY

v_gene: TRBV6-6
CDR3aa: ASSYNRVDYGYT

v_gene: TRBV7-7
CDR3aa: ASSLDSGPYNEQF

v_gene: TRBV10-3
CDR3aa: AIKRQTQNTGELF

v_gene: TRBV2
CDR3aa: ASSTTANYGYT

v_gene: TRBV29-1
CDR3aa: SVRGPLSYT

v_gene: TRBV7-8
CDR3aa: ASSLGQYGYT

v_gene: TRBV3-1
CDR3aa: ASSQVAVGNTIY

v_gene: TRBV11-3
CDR3aa: ASSLAMDRAYEQY

v_gene: TRBV12-3/TRBV12-4
CDR3aa: ASRSPRDTEAF

v_gene: TRBV5-4
CDR3aa: ASSLGLAGVNEQF

v_gene: TRBV30
CDR3aa: AWSQGNNSPLH

v_gene: TRBV5-5
CDR3aa: ASSFAVDQPQH

v_gene: TRBV15
CDR3aa: ATSRDYRGDHGYT

v_gene: TRBV25-1
CDR3aa: ASSDSNRYGEQY

v_gene: TRBV10-3
CDR3aa: AISDGGLDFNIQY

v_gene: TRBV3-1
CDR3aa: ASSQDISGTYNEQF

v_gene: TRBV11-2
CDR3aa: ASSPTWVAGSNEQF

v_gene: TRBV18
CDR3aa: ASSPPDRVSQETQY

v_gene: TRBV27
CDR3aa: ASSFEGTYTYEQY

v_gene: TRBV12-3/TRBV12-4
CDR3aa: ASSFSHQPQH

v_gene: TRBV11-2
CDR3aa: ASSVAGTSGREQF

v_gene: TRBV2
CDR3aa: ASTEGGLTEQF

v_gene: TRBV19
CDR3aa: ASSMSNRDPRAEQY